This T cell receptor (beta chain) was recovered during a study of blood T cell repertoires in COVID-19. Study background: The United States, Italy and Spain supplied acute and convalescent COVID-19 samples. The cDNA or gDNA used as material had been derived from T cells, B-cell-depleted T cells, or PBMCs.

The authors' processing: Amplification of reference gene primers was used by the study to estimate nucleated cell counts. The repertoire was sequenced with immunoSEQ multiplex PCR; TCRdb's copy has only in-frame clones and lacks some. V and J calls and clone size are copied from that table; D and trimming were computed from the DNA. The profile shows around 130,000 clones, more than 65% of them singletons. Germline assignment: CDR1 MNHEY and CDR2 SVGAGI. The CDR3 has 15 residues. With V trimmed by 2 bases and J by 3 bases, 3 bases remained unmatched. The V and J genes are TRBV6-5 and TRBJ1-5; 8 positions agree with TRBD1. Material for sequencing was peripheral blood. The receptor's source is a human donor in a cohort sampled during active COVID-19. The CDR3 DNA follows: TGTGCCAGCAGTTACGGGGACAGGCCCAATCAGCCCCAGCATTTT. This codes for CASSYGDRPNQPQHF.